This is a list of T cell receptor beta chains from one sample in a study of blood T cell dynamics during melanoma immunotherapy. Produced via immunoSEQ multiplex PCR; TCRdb's table is partial and in-frame only. Among some 800 clones, over 75% were seen once, and the ten largest hold 10%. This specimen was CD8+ T cells from blood, taken from a patient treated with checkpoint blockade. These receptors were taken from a human donor with melanoma. Both conserved end residues are part of each CDR3. The D gene is left open where the match is weak. Part of the rows lack a size; the others show once, few, many or a class for expanded clones.

J: TRBJ2-2
size: .
D: TRBD2
V: TRBV27
DNA: TGTGCCGGAGGGCGGGGGACCGGGGAGCTGTTTTTT
CDR3: CAGGRGTGELFF

J: TRBJ1-2
size: .
D: .
V: TRBV6-1
DNA: TGTGCCAGCAGTGAAAGTGCCGGGTATGGCTACACCTTC
CDR3: CASSESAGYGYTF

J: TRBJ2-2
size: .
D: TRBD1
V: TRBV9
DNA: TGTGCCAGCAGCGTAGCCCGTACAGGGGTGGCCACCGGGGAGCTGTTTTTT
CDR3: CASSVARTGVATGELFF

J: TRBJ2-2
size: .
D: .
V: TRBV18
DNA: TGTGCCAGCTCACCACCGGAGAGATGGAACACCGGGGAGCTGTTTTTT
CDR3: CASSPPERWNTGELFF

J: TRBJ1-1
size: .
D: TRBD1
V: TRBV5-6
DNA: TGTGCCAGCAGCTTGGGGGGGACAGTGCACACTGAAGCTTTCTTT
CDR3: CASSLGGTVHTEAFF

J: TRBJ1-1
size: once
D: .
V: TRBV4-1
DNA: TGCGCCAGCAGCCCCCAACCGAACACTGAAGCTTTCTTT
CDR3: CASSPQPNTEAFF

J: TRBJ2-7
size: .
D: TRBD2
V: TRBV9
DNA: TGTGCCAGCAGCCGCCTTTGGACTAGCTCCTACGAGCAGTACTTC
CDR3: CASSRLWTSSYEQYF

J: TRBJ1-5
size: .
D: .
V: TRBV6-1
DNA: TGTGCCAGCAGTGAAGCAGCAGTAGCACTCAATCAGCCCCAGCATTTT
CDR3: CASSEAAVALNQPQHF

J: TRBJ1-2
size: .
D: TRBD1
V: TRBV5-1
DNA: TGCGCCAGCAGCGCCGACAGGGTAGACTATGGCTACACCTTC
CDR3: CASSADRVDYGYTF

J: TRBJ1-2
size: .
D: TRBD1
V: TRBV27
DNA: TGTGCCAGCAGCCTACAGGGGGGCAACTATGGCTACACCTTC
CDR3: CASSLQGGNYGYTF

J: TRBJ2-1
size: once
D: .
V: TRBV7-8
DNA: TGTGCCAGCAGCTCCCCAATAGACCTCCCGAACAATGAGCAGTTCTTC
CDR3: CASSSPIDLPNNEQFF

J: TRBJ1-5
size: .
D: .
V: TRBV2
DNA: TGTGCCAGCACGCGGGGTAGTCAGCCCCAGCATTTT
CDR3: CASTRGSQPQHF

J: TRBJ2-7
size: .
D: .
V: TRBV6-6
DNA: TGTGCCAGCAGTTACTCCGCCGGGCACGAGCAGTACTTC
CDR3: CASSYSAGHEQYF

J: TRBJ2-7
size: .
D: .
V: TRBV2
DNA: TGTGCCAGCATTGACGGGGGCGCCGTCTCCTACGAGCAGTACTTC
CDR3: CASIDGGAVSYEQYF

J: TRBJ2-7
size: few
D: .
V: TRBV5-5
DNA: TGTGCCAGCAGCTTGGGGGCAGGGGCATACGAGCAGTACTTC
CDR3: CASSLGAGAYEQYF

J: TRBJ2-7
size: .
D: .
V: TRBV19
DNA: TGTGCCAGCTCGGCTGGCGGGGCCTACGAGCAGTACTTC
CDR3: CASSAGGAYEQYF

J: TRBJ1-1
size: .
D: .
V: TRBV30
DNA: TGTGCCTGGAGTCGCCACTTTACCCCCTCCGAAGGAGAGAAGAACACTGAAGCTTTCTTT
CDR3: CAWSRHFTPSEGEKNTEAFF

J: TRBJ2-1
size: .
D: TRBD2
V: TRBV11-2
DNA: TGTGCCAGCAGCTTAGATTATCGGCTAGCGGCCTACAATGAGCAGTTCTTC
CDR3: CASSLDYRLAAYNEQFF

J: TRBJ1-1
size: .
D: TRBD1
V: TRBV11-2
DNA: TGTGCCAGCAGCTTAGCGAGGACAGGGAACACTGAAGCTTTCTTT
CDR3: CASSLARTGNTEAFF

J: TRBJ2-7
size: .
D: TRBD2
V: TRBV7-9
DNA: TGTGCCAGCAGCGGGGGACTAGCGGGGACGCGCGAGCAGTACTTC
CDR3: CASSGGLAGTREQYF

J: TRBJ2-3
size: .
D: TRBD2
V: TRBV7-6
DNA: TGTGCCAGCAGGATCGGGACTAGCGGTAGCACAGATACGCAGTATTTT
CDR3: CASRIGTSGSTDTQYF

J: TRBJ1-3
size: .
D: .
V: TRBV9
DNA: TGTGCCAGCAGCCCCGGAAGTATAAACACCATATATTTT
CDR3: CASSPGSINTIYF